This T cell receptor beta chain was sequenced for a study of T cell responses to AZD1222 COVID-19 vaccine. Study-wide points: Vaccination with two AZD1222 doses was followed by a rise in Spike-specific TCR breadth and depth. The reported proportion of spike-specific TCRs targeting unmutated variant regions was nearly half. Donors were chiefly white British, with a greater number of females, and clonal diversity was perhaps underestimated.

As to this clone: The antigen is not known.

V gave up 5 bases and J gave up 0 bases; unmatched junction bases: 8. Germline lookup yields CDR1 GTSNPN and CDR2 SVGIG (reference sequence). CDR3 size: 16 residues. Generated by immunoSEQ multiplex PCR, the TCRdb table keeps only in-frame clones and is missing some. Found here are about 99,000 clones, 86% of them singletons; the top ten hold more than 2.5%. The TCR was taken from an adult who received the MenACWY meningococcal vaccine as a control. The source material was peripheral blood, sampled 28 days after the second dose of the MenACWY control vaccine. V and J are TRBV30 and TRBJ1-2, with TRBD1 identical over 11 bases. In DNA form, the CDR3 reads TGTGCCTGGCACGGACAGGGGGCGTCCTCTAACTATGGCTACACCTTC. Its translation is CAWHGQGASSNYGYTF.